The entry below describes one T cell receptor beta chain. The target of this receptor is not known. There are no base qualities to consult, and no much larger clone falls within one base. The data are from a study of T cell repertoires in cytomegalovirus infection (dated by TCRdb to the late 2010s). About the investigation overall: Because public TCR beta signatures pointed to carriage of CMV infection together with the matching HLA type, the HLA type of each donor mattered for the analysis.

General conclusions and limits of the study: The ex vivo response was dominated by HLA-C-restricted CMV-specific TCR beta clonotypes, and the single most frequent clonotype in two of eight donors was supplied by these HLA-C-restricted clonotypes. In both this cohort and an independent roughly 350-donor cohort, the cumulative frequency of public TCR beta family members distinguished carriers of CMV infection plus the relevant HLA type.

Based on the germline V gene, the CDR1 and CDR2 sequences are SGHTA and FQGNSA. Spanning cysteine to phenylalanine, the CDR3 consists of 14 amino acids. The entry retains the CDR3 DNA only, 42 bases that are in frame from base 1. V and J are truncated by 2 bases and 2 bases respectively, leaving an intervening sequence of 9 bases. Sequencer: Illumina HiSeq 1500. TCRdb ran its own pipeline on the public reads, namely fastp trimming at Q25 and MiXCR clone calling, and kept in-frame beta chains. Each record represents a unique CDR3 protein, reported with the most common genes and DNA among its rows. Present in this sample are a few hundred thousand distinct CDR3 sequences, approximately 9.5% of which were seen just once. In total, the top ten clones hold about 4.5% of the sample.

The chain was built from TRBV7-2 and TRBJ2-5, with no confidently assigned D gene. The sample was PBMCs. The TCR was taken from a human donor in good health (CMV status not recorded). Some clones in this sample may be carry-over from other donors' samples. The CDR3 reads as follows: CASSLLRPQETQYF. The DNA is TGTGCCAGCAGCTTATTGAGGCCTCAAGAGACCCAGTACTTC.